The rows below give T cell receptor beta chains drawn from one sample of a study of T cell repertoires in cytomegalovirus infection. One entry per CDR3 protein, called by TCRdb with MiXCR from the reads. The repertoire holds about 63,000 distinct CDR3 sequences, with 20% as singletons. These receptors are not linked to any known antigen. Material: CD8+ T cells from cultured PBMCs, obtained from culture after CMV antigen stimulation. These receptors were taken from a human donor in good health (CMV status not recorded). Some clones in this sample may be carry-over from other donors' samples. Both conserved end residues are part of each CDR3. A D gene is named only where the DNA matches it firmly. Where a row states a size, it is once, few, many or the class of an expanded clone; other rows omit it.

j_call v_call clone_size d_call cdr3_nt cdr3_aa
TRBJ1-1 TRBV6-2/TRBV6-3 few NA TGTGCCAGCAGTTACATGAACACTGAAGCTTTCTTT CASSYMNTEAFF
TRBJ2-1 TRBV19 NA TRBD2 TGTGCCAGTAGATTAGCGGGGGGGAGTTACAATGAGCAGTTCTTC CASRLAGGSYNEQFF
TRBJ2-1 TRBV12-5 few TRBD1 TGTGCTAGTGGTGGACCAGATAGGGGACAGGGCCTTTACAATGAGCAGTTCTTC CASGGPDRGQGLYNEQFF
TRBJ1-1 TRBV29-1 few NA TGCAGCGTTCTTTCTCAATCTGAAGCTTTCTTT CSVLSQSEAFF
TRBJ1-1 TRBV5-6 once NA TGTGCCAGCAGCGGGGCATGGGTCAGAACTGAAGCTTTCTTT CASSGAWVRTEAFF
TRBJ1-5 TRBV7-8 NA NA TGTGCCAGCAGCCCTACAGAAAACAATCAGCCCCAGCATTTT CASSPTENNQPQHF
TRBJ2-7 TRBV2 few TRBD1 TGTGCCAGCGTCGTCGGGACAGGGATCGGACACGAGCAGTACTTC CASVVGTGIGHEQYF
TRBJ1-1 TRBV6-2/TRBV6-3 NA NA TGTGCCAGCAGTTACTCACTAGGGACGAACACTGAAGCTTTCTTT CASSYSLGTNTEAFF
TRBJ1-2 TRBV4-1 NA NA TGCGCCAGCAGCCAAGAATCGGGGGTCGGTTACACCTTC CASSQESGVGYTF
TRBJ1-1 TRBV5-6 NA NA TGTGCCAGCAGCACGCAAGGGCCTGAAGCTTTCTTT CASSTQGPEAFF
TRBJ1-1 TRBV7-8 few NA TGTGCCAGCAGCTATAAGGGTGGGGGCGCGGACACTGAAGCTTTCTTT CASSYKGGGADTEAFF
TRBJ1-1 TRBV7-2 many NA TGTGCCAGCAGCTCCCGGCTAATTAGTGGCACTGAAGCTTTCTTT CASSSRLISGTEAFF
TRBJ1-1 TRBV4-3 NA NA TGCGCCAGCACCTCGACAGCAGACATGAACACTGAAGCTTTCTTT CASTSTADMNTEAFF
TRBJ1-2 TRBV29-1 NA NA TGCAGCGACGTCGGGGCGAACCGGAATGGCTACACCTTC CSDVGANRNGYTF
TRBJ2-6 TRBV19 few NA TGTGCCAGGACTAGGGACAGAACTAGCTCTGGGGCCAACGTCCTGACTTTC CARTRDRTSSGANVLTF
TRBJ2-4 TRBV6-2/TRBV6-3 NA NA TGTGCCAGCAGCTCCCTGACATGGGAGAGGAACATTCAGTACTTC CASSSLTWERNIQYF
TRBJ1-6 TRBV7-2 few TRBD1 TGTGCCAGCAGCTCACCACCGGGACAGGAATACTATAATTCACCCCTCCACTTT CASSSPPGQEYYNSPLHF
TRBJ2-1 TRBV7-2 NA TRBD2 TGTGCCAGCAGCTTGGGACTACCTGACGACGAGCAGTTCTTC CASSLGLPDDEQFF
TRBJ2-5 TRBV7-2 few NA TGTGCCAGCAGCTACAAAGGGCAAGAGACCCAGTACTTC CASSYKGQETQYF
TRBJ2-7 TRBV28 NA NA TGTGCCAGCAGCCGGGAGTTCGAGCAGTACTTC CASSREFEQYF
TRBJ1-2 TRBV28 NA NA TGTGCCAGCAGTTCGGGGCTGGACAGCTCTAACTATGGCTACACCTTC CASSSGLDSSNYGYTF
TRBJ1-4 TRBV7-6 few NA TGTGCCAGCAGCTTGATGAGGGCAACTAATGAAAAACTGTTTTTT CASSLMRATNEKLFF
TRBJ2-3 TRBV7-2 NA NA TGTGCCAGCAGCCCCGGGACTTGGAGCACAGATACGCAGTATTTT CASSPGTWSTDTQYF
TRBJ1-4 TRBV7-9 NA TRBD1 TGTGCCAGCAGCGCCATCAGGGGGCCGAATGAAAAACTGTTTTTT CASSAIRGPNEKLFF
TRBJ1-2 TRBV5-8 NA TRBD1 TGTGCCAGCAGCGGCGAACCGGGACAGCTAAACTATGGCTACACCTTC CASSGEPGQLNYGYTF
TRBJ2-2 TRBV7-9 many NA TGTGCCAGCAGCTTAGAACGAGCTCAGTACGCCGGGGAGCTGTTTTTT CASSLERAQYAGELFF
TRBJ2-1 TRBV12-3/TRBV12-4 few NA TGTGCCAGCAGTTTAACATACGAGCAGTTCTTC CASSLTYEQFF
TRBJ2-7 TRBV7-6 NA NA TGTGCCAGCAGCGACCGGACCTCAACCTACGAGCAGTACTTC CASSDRTSTYEQYF
TRBJ1-5 TRBV27 once NA TGTGCCAGCAGTTTCAAGTCAGCAGGGCCCCAGCATTTT CASSFKSAGPQHF
TRBJ1-6 TRBV7-8 NA NA TGTGCCAGCAGCTTAGAAGGTCGGCAAACAGGGAGTAATTCACCCCTCCACTTT CASSLEGRQTGSNSPLHF
TRBJ2-7 TRBV28 few TRBD2 TGTGCCAGCAGTTTCGGGGAGGGGATCCACGAGCAGTACTTC CASSFGEGIHEQYF
TRBJ1-1 TRBV27 NA TRBD1 TGTGCCAGCAGAGAGGGACAGTTGAACACTGAAGCTTTCTTT CASREGQLNTEAFF
TRBJ1-1 TRBV6-8 few NA TGTGCCAGCAGTTACATAACCGGAATGGCTTTCTTT CASSYITGMAFF
TRBJ1-3 TRBV12-3/TRBV12-4 few NA TGTGCCAGCAGTTTTCCGGGGGACCTCACCATATATTTT CASSFPGDLTIYF
TRBJ1-2 TRBV2 NA NA TGTGCCAGCAGTGAAGCAACAGGAAGGAGAGGCTACACCTTC CASSEATGRRGYTF
TRBJ2-5 TRBV7-2 few TRBD2 TGTGCCAGCAGCTTATCAGGACTAGCGGGGGGGACCCAGTACTTC CASSLSGLAGGTQYF
TRBJ1-1 TRBV7-3 NA NA TGTGCCAGCAGCTTAGGTTTTGGGGGGATCAACACTGAAGCTTTCTTT CASSLGFGGINTEAFF
TRBJ1-4 TRBV12-5 NA NA TGTGCTAGTGGTTTGGTCCAGGGTAGTGCAACTAATGAAAAACTGTTTTTT CASGLVQGSATNEKLFF
TRBJ2-1 TRBV12-3/TRBV12-4 NA NA TGTGCCAGCAGTTTAAGGGTAGCGGCTTACAATGAGCAGTTCTTC CASSLRVAAYNEQFF
TRBJ2-1 TRBV7-9 few NA TGTGCCAGCAGCTTAATCCTGTCCCCTAGCTCCTACAATGAGCAGTTCTTC CASSLILSPSSYNEQFF
TRBJ1-5 TRBV6-2/TRBV6-3 NA NA TGTGCCAGCAGTTGGTCCGGGGAGAATCAGCCCCAGCATTTT CASSWSGENQPQHF
TRBJ1-3 TRBV20-1 NA NA TGCAGTGCTAGAGATACAGAGCTCTCTGGAAACACCATATATTTT CSARDTELSGNTIYF
TRBJ1-1 TRBV7-9 NA NA TGTGCCGTGACAGGAATGAACACTGAAGCTTTCTTT CAVTGMNTEAFF
TRBJ1-5 TRBV19 NA TRBD1 TGTGCCAGTAGTCCTCAGAGGGGGCGAGCGAATCAGCCCCAGCATTTT CASSPQRGRANQPQHF
TRBJ1-1 TRBV6-2/TRBV6-3 few NA TGTGCCAGCAGTTACGGGACGGCGGTATCTGAAGCTTTCTTT CASSYGTAVSEAFF
TRBJ2-5 TRBV4-1 few NA TGCGCCAGCTCTAAACAGGGAAAGACCCAGTACTTC CASSKQGKTQYF
TRBJ1-5 TRBV7-8 few TRBD1 TGTGCCAGCAGGCCTATTAGTGGAGGGGGCACGGGATGGAATCAGCCCCAGCATTTT CASRPISGGGTGWNQPQHF
TRBJ1-6 TRBV7-8 NA NA TGTGCCAGCAGCTTAATAGTGGCAGGGAGGTACGCCTATAATTCACCCCTCCACTTT CASSLIVAGRYAYNSPLHF
TRBJ2-1 TRBV6-2/TRBV6-3 NA NA TGTGCCAGCAGTCACCCCGGCGGTTACAATGAGCAGTTCTTC CASSHPGGYNEQFF
TRBJ1-2 TRBV7-9 few NA TGTGCCAGCAGCCCTCCCTCAGGGGCCATTAACTATGGCTACACCTTC CASSPPSGAINYGYTF
TRBJ1-3 TRBV6-1 few NA TGTGCCAGCAGTGAAAAATTTGGAGGGTTGTTCTCTGGAAACACCATATATTTT CASSEKFGGLFSGNTIYF
TRBJ1-1 TRBV4-1 NA NA TGCGCCAGCAGCCAAGCGGGGGAGAACACTGAAGCTTTCTTT CASSQAGENTEAFF
TRBJ2-3 TRBV7-3 few NA TGTGCCAGCGGGTCGGGGGGCACAGATACGCAGTATTTT CASGSGGTDTQYF